One TCR beta chain is described in this entry. The sample originates from a study of blood T cell repertoires in COVID-19. Across the study: Sites across the United States, Italy and Spain contributed samples from acute and convalescent COVID-19. T cells, B-cell-depleted T cells, or PBMCs provided the cDNA or gDNA that served as material.

Authors' methods: Reference gene primer amplification yielded estimated nucleated cell counts. Repertoires were generated with immunoSEQ multiplex PCR, while TCRdb's copy carries only in-frame clones and drops some. V, J and clone size are those of that table, while D and trimming were read from the DNA. Among roughly 51,000 clones listed, more than 75% were seen once. There are 14 residues in the CDR3. V was pared by 0 bases and J by 7 bases, with 6 bases of the junction left unmatched. Per the germline V gene, CDR1 is SGHNT and CDR2 is YYREEE (reference sequence). Sequenced: peripheral blood. The receptor's source is a man in his forties or fifties with active COVID-19. The chain has TRBV5-4 and TRBJ1-2, with 7 positions matching TRBD1. In nucleotides, the CDR3 is TGTGCCAGCAGCTTGGACAGGGGCTTTTCTGGCTACACCTTC. Amino acids: CASSLDRGFSGYTF.